The TCR beta chain under discussion was sequenced for a study of blood T cells in healthy people across ages. As for the study in general: About one barcoded beta molecule was captured per two T cells (by template switching). Study-wide results and limits: Researchers judged that diversity estimates from one million T cells fell short of true values.

From germline, CDR1 is MNHEY and CDR2 SMNVEV (reference sequence). This CDR3 spans 13 amino acids. Trimming took 2 bases from V and 9 from J, leaving 11 bases between them. With a J-beta primer mix and a sample-barcoded 5' primer, a second PCR ran about 7 to 11 cycles. Each cDNA molecule was tagged by a template-switch adaptor with 12 random nucleotides. TCRdb reanalysed the 5' RACE reads using MiXCR and keeps one entry per CDR3 protein. The data contain 1.5 million to 1.8 million distinct CDR3 sequences, approximately 39% of them singletons. A few counts support this clonotype. Its target is unknown. The TCR was taken from a young woman in good health. Sequenced sample: blood. The chain combines TRBV27 with TRBJ2-1, with unresolved D. In DNA form, the CDR3 reads TGTGCCAGCAGTTTACTGCGGTTTGGTGAGCAGTTCTTC. As protein: CASSLLRFGEQFF.